Listed below are T cell receptor beta chains from one sample, sequenced in a study of T cells after yellow fever vaccination. Each CDR3 protein gets one entry after TCRdb re-called the 5' RACE reads with MiXCR. The sample has tens of thousands of distinct CDR3 sequences, 7.5% to 9% seen once. Here the sequenced sample was CD8+ T cells sorted from PBMCs, taken on the day of the yellow fever booster vaccination. The receptor source for this set is a man aged 30 to 39 who received the YFV17D yellow fever vaccine. Each CDR3 is given with its conserved first and last residue. A D gene is named only where the DNA matches it firmly. The size of a clone is reported for some rows only, either as once, few or many, or as a class for expanded clones.

size: many
J: TRBJ2-1
V: TRBV27
D: TRBD2
CDR3: CASSPGTSGSNEQFF
DNA: TGTGCCAGCAGTCCCGGGACTAGCGGGAGTAATGAGCAGTTCTTC

size: .
J: TRBJ2-1
V: TRBV10-2
D: TRBD2
CDR3: CASSGIAGYNEQFF
DNA: TGCGCCAGCAGTGGAATAGCGGGATACAATGAGCAGTTCTTC

size: few
J: TRBJ2-7
V: TRBV19
D: .
CDR3: CASTDGAYEQYF
DNA: TGTGCCAGTACGGACGGGGCCTACGAGCAGTACTTC

size: few
J: TRBJ2-1
V: TRBV12-3/TRBV12-4
D: TRBD2
CDR3: CASKTGGTSSYNEQFF
DNA: TGTGCCAGCAAAACCGGAGGGACTAGCTCCTACAATGAGCAGTTCTTC

size: .
J: TRBJ2-3
V: TRBV24-1
D: .
CDR3: CATSDSASHSTQYF
DNA: TGTGCCACCAGTGATTCCGCCAGCCACAGTACGCAGTATTTT

size: .
J: TRBJ2-1
V: TRBV27
D: .
CDR3: CASSSRRSGSYNEQFF
DNA: TGTGCCAGCAGCTCCCGACGATCGGGCTCCTACAATGAGCAGTTCTTC

size: .
J: TRBJ2-2
V: TRBV27
D: TRBD2
CDR3: CASSPLAAGELFF
DNA: TGTGCCAGCAGTCCTCTAGCGGCCGGGGAGCTGTTTTTT

size: .
J: TRBJ2-3
V: TRBV4-3
D: .
CDR3: CASSQDGGTTDTQYF
DNA: TGCGCCAGCAGCCAAGATGGCGGGACCACAGATACGCAGTATTTT

size: .
J: TRBJ2-2
V: TRBV27
D: .
CDR3: CASSFDTGELFF
DNA: TGTGCCAGCAGTTTTGACACCGGGGAGCTGTTTTTT

size: many
J: TRBJ2-5
V: TRBV6-2/TRBV6-3
D: .
CDR3: CASSYSWETQYF
DNA: TGTGCCAGCAGTTACTCTTGGGAGACCCAGTACTTC

size: many
J: TRBJ2-2
V: TRBV29-1
D: TRBD2
CDR3: CSVEGLAGGPVGELFF
DNA: TGCAGCGTTGAGGGGCTAGCGGGAGGGCCCGTCGGGGAGCTGTTTTTT

size: .
J: TRBJ2-5
V: TRBV7-9
D: TRBD2
CDR3: CASVPGGKETQYF
DNA: TGTGCCAGCGTACCGGGGGGGAAAGAGACCCAGTACTTC

size: few
J: TRBJ2-1
V: TRBV5-4
D: .
CDR3: CASSPGGTTSYNEQFF
DNA: TGTGCCAGCAGCCCTGGGGGGACGACCTCCTACAATGAGCAGTTCTTC

size: many
J: TRBJ2-5
V: TRBV12-3/TRBV12-4
D: .
CDR3: CASSPPTGTQFLETQYF
DNA: TGTGCCAGCAGTCCCCCTACCGGGACACAATTTCTGGAGACCCAGTACTTC

size: .
J: TRBJ2-1
V: TRBV29-1
D: .
CDR3: CSGRSYNEQFF
DNA: TGCAGCGGGAGATCCTACAATGAGCAGTTCTTC

size: few
J: TRBJ1-6
V: TRBV2
D: .
CDR3: CASSDRKNHNSPLHF
DNA: TGTGCCAGCAGCGACAGGAAGAATCATAATTCACCCCTCCACTTT

size: .
J: TRBJ2-2
V: TRBV11-1
D: .
CDR3: CASSLFEEGELFF
DNA: TGTGCCAGCAGCTTGTTCGAGGAAGGGGAGCTGTTTTTT

size: few
J: TRBJ2-7
V: TRBV9
D: TRBD2
CDR3: CASSGDSSGDEQYF
DNA: TGTGCCAGCAGCGGGGACTCTAGCGGCGACGAGCAGTACTTC

size: many
J: TRBJ2-7
V: TRBV7-9
D: .
CDR3: CASSSGGGRIYEQYF
DNA: TGTGCCAGCAGCTCCGGGGGCGGGAGAATCTACGAGCAGTACTTC

size: .
J: TRBJ2-7
V: TRBV20-1
D: .
CDR3: CSARVGPYEQYF
DNA: TGCAGTGCTAGAGTGGGACCCTACGAGCAGTACTTC